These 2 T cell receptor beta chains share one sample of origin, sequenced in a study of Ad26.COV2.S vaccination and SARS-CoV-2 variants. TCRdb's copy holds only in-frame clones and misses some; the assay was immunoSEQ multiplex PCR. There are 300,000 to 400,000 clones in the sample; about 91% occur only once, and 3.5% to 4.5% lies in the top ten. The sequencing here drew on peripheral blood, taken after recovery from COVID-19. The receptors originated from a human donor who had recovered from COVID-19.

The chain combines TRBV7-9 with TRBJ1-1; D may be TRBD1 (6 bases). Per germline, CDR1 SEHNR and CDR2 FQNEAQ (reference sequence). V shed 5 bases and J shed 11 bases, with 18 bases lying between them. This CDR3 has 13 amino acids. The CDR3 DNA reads TGTGCCAGCAGCCAAACAGTACAGGGTTTCGCTTTCTTT. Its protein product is CASSQTVQGFAFF.

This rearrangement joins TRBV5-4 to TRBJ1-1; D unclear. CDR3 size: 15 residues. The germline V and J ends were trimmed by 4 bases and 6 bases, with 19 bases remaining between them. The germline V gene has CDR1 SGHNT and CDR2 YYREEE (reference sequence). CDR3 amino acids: CASSPPMVGGSEAFF. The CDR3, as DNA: TGTGCCAGCAGCCCACCTATGGTAGGAGGATCTGAAGCTTTCTTT.